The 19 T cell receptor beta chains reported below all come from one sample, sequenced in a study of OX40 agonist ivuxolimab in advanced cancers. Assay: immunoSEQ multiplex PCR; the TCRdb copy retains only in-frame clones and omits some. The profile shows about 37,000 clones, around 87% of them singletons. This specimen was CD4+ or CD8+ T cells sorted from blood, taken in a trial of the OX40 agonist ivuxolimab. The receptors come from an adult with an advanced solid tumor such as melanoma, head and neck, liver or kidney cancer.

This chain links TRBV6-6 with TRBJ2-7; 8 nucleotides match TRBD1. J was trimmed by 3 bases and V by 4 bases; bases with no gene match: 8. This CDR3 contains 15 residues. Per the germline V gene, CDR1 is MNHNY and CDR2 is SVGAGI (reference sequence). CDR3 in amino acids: CASSSRDRKVYEQYF. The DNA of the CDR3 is TGTGCCAGCAGTTCCCGGGACAGGAAGGTCTACGAGCAGTACTTC.

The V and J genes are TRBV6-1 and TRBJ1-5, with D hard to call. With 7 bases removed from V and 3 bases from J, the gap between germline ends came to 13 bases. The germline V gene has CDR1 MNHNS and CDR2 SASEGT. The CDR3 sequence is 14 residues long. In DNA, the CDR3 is TGTGCCAGCATCCTGACCCCTTTCAATCAGCCCCAGCATTTT. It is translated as CASILTPFNQPQHF.

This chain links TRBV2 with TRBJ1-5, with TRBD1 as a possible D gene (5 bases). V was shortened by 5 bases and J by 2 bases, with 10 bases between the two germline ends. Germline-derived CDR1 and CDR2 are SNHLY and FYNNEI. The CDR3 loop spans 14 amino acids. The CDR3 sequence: CASSMDTRNQPQHF. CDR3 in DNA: TGTGCCAGCAGTATGGACACCCGCAATCAGCCCCAGCATTTT.

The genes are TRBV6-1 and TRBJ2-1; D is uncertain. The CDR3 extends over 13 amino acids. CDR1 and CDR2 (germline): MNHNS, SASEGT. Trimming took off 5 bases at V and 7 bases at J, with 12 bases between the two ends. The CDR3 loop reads CASSQAEINEQFF. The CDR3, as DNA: TGTGCCAGCAGTCAGGCTGAGATAAATGAGCAGTTCTTC.

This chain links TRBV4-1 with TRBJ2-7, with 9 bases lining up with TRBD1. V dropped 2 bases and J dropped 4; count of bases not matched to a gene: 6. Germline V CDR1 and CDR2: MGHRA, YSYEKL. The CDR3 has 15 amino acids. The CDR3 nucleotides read TGCGCCAGCAGCCAAAGTCAACAGGGGGCGTACGAGCAGTACTTC. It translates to CASSQSQQGAYEQYF.

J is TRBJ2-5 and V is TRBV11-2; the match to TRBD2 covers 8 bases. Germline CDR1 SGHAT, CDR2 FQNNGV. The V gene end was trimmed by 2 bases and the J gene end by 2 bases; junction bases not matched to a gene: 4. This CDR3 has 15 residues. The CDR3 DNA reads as TGTGCCAGCAGCTTACTACGGGGGGGGCAAGAGACCCAGTACTTC. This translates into CASSLLRGGQETQYF.

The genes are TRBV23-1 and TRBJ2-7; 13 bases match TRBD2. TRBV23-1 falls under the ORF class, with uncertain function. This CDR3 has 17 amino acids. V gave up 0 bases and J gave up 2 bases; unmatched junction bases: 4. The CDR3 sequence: CASSQSRTSGSPYEQYF. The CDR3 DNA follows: TGCGCCAGCAGTCAATCCAGGACTAGCGGGAGCCCCTACGAGCAGTACTTC.

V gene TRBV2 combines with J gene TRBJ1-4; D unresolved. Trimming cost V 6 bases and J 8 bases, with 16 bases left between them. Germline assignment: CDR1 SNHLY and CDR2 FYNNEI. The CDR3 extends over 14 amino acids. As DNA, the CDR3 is TGTGCCAGCAGCGGCACGGGTCGAGCCGAAAAACTGTTTTTT. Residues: CASSGTGRAEKLFF. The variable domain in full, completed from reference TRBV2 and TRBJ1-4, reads EPEVTQTPSHQVTQMGQEVILRCVPISNHLYFYWYRQILGQKVEFLVSFYNNEISEKSEIFDDQFSVERPDGSNFTLKIRSTKLEDSAMYFCASSGTGRAEKLFFGSGTQLSVL.

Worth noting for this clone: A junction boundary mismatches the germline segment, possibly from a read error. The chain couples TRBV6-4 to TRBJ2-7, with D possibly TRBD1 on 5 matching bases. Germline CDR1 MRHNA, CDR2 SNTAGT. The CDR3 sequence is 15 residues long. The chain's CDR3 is CASSYSNQGTYEQYF. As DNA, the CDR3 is TGTGCCAGCAGTTACTCAAATCAGGGTACCTACGAGCAGTACTTC.

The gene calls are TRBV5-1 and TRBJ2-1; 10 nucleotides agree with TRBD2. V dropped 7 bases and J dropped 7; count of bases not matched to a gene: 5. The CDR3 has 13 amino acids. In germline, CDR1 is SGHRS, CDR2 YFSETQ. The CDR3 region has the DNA TGCGCCAGCCGGACTAGCGGTAGGAATGAGCAGTTCTTC. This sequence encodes CASRTSGRNEQFF. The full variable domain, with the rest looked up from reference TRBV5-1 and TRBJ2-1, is KAGVTQTPRYLIKTRGQQVTLSCSPISGHRSVSWYQQTPGQGLQFLFEYFSETQRNKGNFPGRFSGRQFSNSRSEMNVSTLELGDSALYLCASRTSGRNEQFFGPGTRLTVL.

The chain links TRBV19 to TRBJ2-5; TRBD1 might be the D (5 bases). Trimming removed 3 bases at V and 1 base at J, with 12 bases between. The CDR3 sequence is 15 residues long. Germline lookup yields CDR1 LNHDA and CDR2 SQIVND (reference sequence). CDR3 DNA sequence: TGTGCCAGTAGTATTCAGGGCGACGTCCAAGAGACCCAGTACTTC. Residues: CASSIQGDVQETQYF.

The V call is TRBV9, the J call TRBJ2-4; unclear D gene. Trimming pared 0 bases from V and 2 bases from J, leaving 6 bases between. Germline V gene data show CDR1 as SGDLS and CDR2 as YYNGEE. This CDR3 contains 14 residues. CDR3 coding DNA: TGTGCCAGCAGCGTAGATTGGACCAAAAACATTCAGTACTTC. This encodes CASSVDWTKNIQYF.

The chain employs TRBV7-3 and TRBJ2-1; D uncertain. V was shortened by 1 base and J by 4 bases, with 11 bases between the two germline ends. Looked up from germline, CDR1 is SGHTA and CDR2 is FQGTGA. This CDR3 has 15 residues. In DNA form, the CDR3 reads TGTGCCAGCAGCTTAAATAGGTTAGCTTACAATGAGCAGTTCTTC. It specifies CASSLNRLAYNEQFF.

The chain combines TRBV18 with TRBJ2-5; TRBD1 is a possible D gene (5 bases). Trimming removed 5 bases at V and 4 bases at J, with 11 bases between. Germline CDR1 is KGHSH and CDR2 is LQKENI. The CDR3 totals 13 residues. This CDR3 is CASSIQVSETQYF. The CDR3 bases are TGTGCCAGCTCAATACAGGTTTCAGAGACCCAGTACTTC.

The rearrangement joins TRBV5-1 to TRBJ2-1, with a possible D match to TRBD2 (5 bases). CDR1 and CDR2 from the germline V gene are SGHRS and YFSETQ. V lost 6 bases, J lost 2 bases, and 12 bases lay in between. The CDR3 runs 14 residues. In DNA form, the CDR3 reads TGCGCCAGCACCCAAGGAGGCCCCTACAATGAGCAGTTCTTC. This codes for CASTQGGPYNEQFF.

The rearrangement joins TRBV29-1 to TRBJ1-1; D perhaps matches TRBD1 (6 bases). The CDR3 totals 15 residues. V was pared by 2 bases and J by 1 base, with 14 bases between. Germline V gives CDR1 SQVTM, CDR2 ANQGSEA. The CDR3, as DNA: TGCAGCGTTGAACTGGCAGGGGCAGGGAACACTGAAGCTTTCTTT. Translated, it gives CSVELAGAGNTEAFF.

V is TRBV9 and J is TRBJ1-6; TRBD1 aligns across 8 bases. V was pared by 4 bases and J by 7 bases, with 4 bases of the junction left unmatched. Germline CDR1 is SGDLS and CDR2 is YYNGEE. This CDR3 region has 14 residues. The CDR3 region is CASSPGQANSPLHF. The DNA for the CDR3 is TGTGCCAGCAGCCCGGGACAGGCCAATTCACCCCTCCACTTT.

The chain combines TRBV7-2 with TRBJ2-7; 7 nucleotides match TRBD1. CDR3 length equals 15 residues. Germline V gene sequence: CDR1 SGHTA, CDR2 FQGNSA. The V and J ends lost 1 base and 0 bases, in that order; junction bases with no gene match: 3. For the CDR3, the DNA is TGTGCCAGCAGCTTAGGGCCAGGGGGCTCCTACGAGCAGTACTTC. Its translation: CASSLGPGGSYEQYF.

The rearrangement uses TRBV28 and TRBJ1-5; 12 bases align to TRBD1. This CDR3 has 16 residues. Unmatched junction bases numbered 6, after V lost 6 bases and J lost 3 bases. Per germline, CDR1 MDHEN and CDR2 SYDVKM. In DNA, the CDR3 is TGTGCCAGCAGAACCGGGACAGGGGGCTTCAATCAGCCCCAGCATTTT. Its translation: CASRTGTGGFNQPQHF.